The 14 T cell receptor beta chains reported below all come from one sample, sequenced in a study of shared clonotypes between healthy human individuals. This table comes from immunoSEQ multiplex PCR, and its TCRdb copy is limited to in-frame clones, with some not included. Of a few million clones in the sample, around 93% were seen once. CD8 cells regarded as naive lacked CD45RO, were positively chosen for CCR7, and omitted terminally differentiated effector memory CD45RA+ cells. Specimen: naive CD8+ T cells from PBMCs. These receptors came from a man younger than 30 in good health. Some clones in this sample may be carry-over from other donors' samples.

CDR3 region: CASSLELTGSSYEQYF. For the CDR3, the DNA is TGTGCCAGCAGCTTGGAGTTAACAGGGAGCTCCTACGAGCAGTACTTC. The chain is built from TRBV5-6 and TRBJ2-7; the D gene is possibly TRBD1 (6 bases). Germline loops: CDR1 SGHDT, CDR2 YYEEEE. This CDR3 contains 16 residues. V was clipped by 0 bases and J by 0 bases, with 13 bases between them.

The chain couples TRBV25-1 to TRBJ2-5; 10 bases are shared with TRBD2. V was clipped by 2 bases and J by 5 bases; unmatched bases: 8. This CDR3 is 16 amino acids long. Germline CDR1 is MGHDK and CDR2 is SYGVNS. CDR3 DNA sequence: TGTGCCAGCAGTGAAGGAGCGGGAGGGTGGAGCGAGACCCAGTACTTC. Translated: CASSEGAGGWSETQYF.

The chain couples TRBV27 to TRBJ1-2; D not certain. The length of the CDR3 is 13 residues. Germline values: CDR1 MNHEY, CDR2 SMNVEV (reference sequence). Trimming pared 8 bases from V and 4 bases from J, leaving 14 bases between. In nucleotides, the CDR3 is TGTGCCAGCTGTGTTCTCGGCGGCTATGGCTACACCTTC. This codes for CASCVLGGYGYTF.

The chain carries TRBV11-1 and TRBJ2-1; D not resolved. CDR3 length equals 12 residues. CDR1 is SGHAT and CDR2 is FQDESV in the germline V gene (reference sequence). Trimming took off 6 bases at V and 2 bases at J, with 5 bases between the two ends. CDR3 coding DNA: TGTGCCAGCAGGCAGGCCTACAATGAGCAGTTCTTC. Translated, it gives CASRQAYNEQFF.

This rearrangement joins TRBV12-5 to TRBJ1-1, with unresolved D. V was pared by 9 bases and J by 3 bases, with 11 bases between. Germline V gives CDR1 LGHNT, CDR2 FRNRAP. This CDR3 is built from 12 residues. In DNA form, the CDR3 reads TGTGCTAGCTCAAATGGACACACTGAAGCTTTCTTT. Its translation: CASSNGHTEAFF.

V gene TRBV27 combines with J gene TRBJ2-2; tentative D call: TRBD1 (6 bases). Germline CDR1 and CDR2: MNHEY and SMNVEV (reference sequence). CDR3 size: 13 residues. V lost 6 bases and J 7 bases, leaving 12 bases between the germline ends. CDR3: CASRLGGIGELFF. The CDR3 nucleotides are TGTGCCAGCAGGTTAGGGGGAATCGGGGAGCTGTTTTTT.

The rearrangement uses TRBV5-3 and TRBJ1-4; possible D gene TRBD1, 6 bases. TRBV5-3 is identified as an open reading frame with a role that is uncertain. The CDR3 is 16 residues long. V lost 0 bases and J 2 bases, leaving 11 bases between the germline ends. The CDR3 bases are TGTGCCAGAAGCTTGGCCCAGGGGAACACTAATGAAAAACTGTTTTTT. It codes for CARSLAQGNTNEKLFF.

A few counts support this clone. V is TRBV7-3 and J is TRBJ2-2; D is possibly TRBD1 (5 bases). Germline CDR1 and CDR2: SGHTA and FQGTGA. Trimming removed 7 bases from V and 5 bases from J, with 23 bases in between. The CDR3 totals 17 residues. CDR3 coding DNA: TGTGCCAGCACCAACCAGCCCGGACACGTTGAGACCGGGGAGCTGTTTTTT. Its translation is CASTNQPGHVETGELFF.

The chain combines TRBV6-4 with TRBJ2-3; D assignment may be TRBD1 or TRBD2 (5 bases each). The CDR3 length is 15 residues. From germline, CDR1 is MRHNA and CDR2 SNTAGT. The V and J ends lost 7 bases and 0 bases respectively, with 14 bases between them. The CDR3 reads CASTLGGGSTDTQYF. DNA for the CDR3: TGTGCCAGCACCTTGGGTGGGGGAAGCACAGATACGCAGTATTTT.

The chain has TRBV29-1 and TRBJ2-7; maybe TRBD1 (6 bases). The CDR3 loop spans 14 amino acids. Germline CDR1 is SQVTM and CDR2 is ANQGSEA. V lost 2 bases and J 2 bases, leaving 13 bases between the germline ends. CDR3 DNA sequence: TGCAGCGTTGAACGCAGGGGAGATACCTACGAGCAGTACTTC. It translates to CSVERRGDTYEQYF.

This sequence joins TRBV9 and TRBJ2-7; 7 bases map to TRBD2. V lost 3 bases and J lost 2; bases outside the gene matches: 8. There are 15 residues in the CDR3. CDR1 is SGDLS, CDR2 YYNGEE, per germline. The CDR3 loop is CASSAGALATYEQYF. The DNA for the CDR3 is TGTGCCAGCAGCGCCGGGGCACTAGCGACCTACGAGCAGTACTTC.

This sequence joins TRBV4-1 and TRBJ2-5; D may be TRBD1 (5 bases). Germline CDR1 MGHRA, CDR2 YSYEKL. The CDR3 sequence is 14 residues long. The germline V and J ends were trimmed by 1 base and 5 bases, with 11 bases remaining between them. CDR3 DNA: TGCGCCAGCAGCCAAGGGGGCACGTGGGAGACCCAGTACTTC. Translated, it gives CASSQGGTWETQYF.

This clone was detected once. CDR3 region: CASSITSGLGEQYF. The CDR3 nucleotides read TGTGCCAGCAGCATTACTAGCGGGTTGGGGGAGCAGTACTTC. The V gene is TRBV27, the J gene TRBJ2-7; 9 bases align to TRBD2. This CDR3 spans 14 amino acids. Germline V gene data show CDR1 as MNHEY and CDR2 as SMNVEV (reference sequence). Losses at the gene ends were 6 bases for V and 7 bases for J; bases not matched to a gene: 10.

The V and J genes are TRBV9 and TRBJ2-3; D remains unclear. Germline assignment: CDR1 SGDLS and CDR2 YYNGEE. This CDR3 is built from 16 residues. The germline V and J ends were trimmed by 0 bases and 1 base, with 12 bases remaining between them. In DNA form, the CDR3 reads TGTGCCAGCAGCGTAGGCGCGGAAAGGGGCACAGATACGCAGTATTTT. Protein: CASSVGAERGTDTQYF.